This T cell receptor beta chain was identified in a study of pediatric ulcerative colitis. Assay: immunoSEQ multiplex PCR; the TCRdb copy retains only in-frame clones and omits some. In the table there are about 36,000 clones, over 80% of which are singletons. V lost 3 bases and J lost 2; bases outside the gene matches: 8. CDR3 length: 17 residues. Germline loops: CDR1 SEHNR, CDR2 FQNEAQ (reference sequence). The source is a girl between 5 and 17 years old with moderate ulcerative colitis. This chain links TRBV7-9 with TRBJ2-3; 10 bases fit TRBD2. The specimen sequenced was blood. The CDR3 region is CASSFASLAGDTDTQYF. The CDR3 bases are TGTGCCAGCAGCTTTGCCAGTCTAGCGGGGGACACAGATACGCAGTATTTT.